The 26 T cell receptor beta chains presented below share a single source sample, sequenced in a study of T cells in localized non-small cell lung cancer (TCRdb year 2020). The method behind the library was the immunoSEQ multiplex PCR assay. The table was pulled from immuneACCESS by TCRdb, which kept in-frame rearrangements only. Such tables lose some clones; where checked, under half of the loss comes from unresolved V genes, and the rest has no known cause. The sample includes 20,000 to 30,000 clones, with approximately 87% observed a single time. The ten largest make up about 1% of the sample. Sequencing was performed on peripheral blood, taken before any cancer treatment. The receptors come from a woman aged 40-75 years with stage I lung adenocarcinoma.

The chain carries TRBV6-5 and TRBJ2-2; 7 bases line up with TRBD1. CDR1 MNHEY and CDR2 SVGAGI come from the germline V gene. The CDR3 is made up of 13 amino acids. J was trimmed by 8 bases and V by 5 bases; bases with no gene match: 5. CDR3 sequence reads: CASSETGAGELFF. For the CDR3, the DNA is TGTGCCAGCAGTGAAACAGGGGCGGGGGAGCTGTTTTTT.

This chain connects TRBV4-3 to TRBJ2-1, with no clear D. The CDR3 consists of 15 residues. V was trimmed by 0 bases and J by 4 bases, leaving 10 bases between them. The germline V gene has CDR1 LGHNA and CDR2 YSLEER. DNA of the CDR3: TGCGCCAGCAGCCAAGAGGATACCGATTACAATGAGCAGTTCTTC. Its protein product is CASSQEDTDYNEQFF.

CDR3 in DNA: TGCAGCGTTGAGGACGGCGATAGCTCCTACGAGCAGTACTTC. Amino acid sequence: CSVEDGDSSYEQYF. The chain has TRBV29-1 and TRBJ2-7; D call uncertain. CDR1 and CDR2 from the germline V gene are SQVTM and ANQGSEA. The CDR3 totals 14 residues. Trimming removed 3 bases from V and 0 bases from J, with 12 bases in between.

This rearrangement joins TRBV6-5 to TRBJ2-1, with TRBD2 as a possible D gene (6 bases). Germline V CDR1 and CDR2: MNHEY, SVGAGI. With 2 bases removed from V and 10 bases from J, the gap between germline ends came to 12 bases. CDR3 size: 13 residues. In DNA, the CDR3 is TGTGCCAGCAGTTACACTTCTCGGGGGGAGCAGTTCTTC. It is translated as CASSYTSRGEQFF.

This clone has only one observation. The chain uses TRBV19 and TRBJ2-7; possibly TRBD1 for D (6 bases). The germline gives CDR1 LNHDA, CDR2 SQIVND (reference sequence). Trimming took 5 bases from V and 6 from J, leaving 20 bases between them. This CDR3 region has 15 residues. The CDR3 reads CASSPPEGVGGEQYF. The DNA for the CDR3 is TGTGCCAGTAGTCCCCCAGAGGGGGTGGGCGGCGAGCAGTACTTC.

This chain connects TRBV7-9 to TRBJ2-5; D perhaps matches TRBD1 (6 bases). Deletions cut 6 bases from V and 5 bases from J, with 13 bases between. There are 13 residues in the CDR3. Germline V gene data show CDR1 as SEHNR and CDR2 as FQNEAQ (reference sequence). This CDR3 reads CASRNTGFETQYF. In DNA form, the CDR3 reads TGTGCCAGCAGAAATACAGGGTTTGAGACCCAGTACTTC. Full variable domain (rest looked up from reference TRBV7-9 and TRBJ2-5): DTGVSQNPRHKITKRGQNVTFRCDPISEHNRLYWYRQTLGQGPEFLTYFQNEAQLEKSRLLSDRFSAERPKGSFSTLEIQRTEQGDSAMYLCASRNTGFETQYFGPGTRLLVL.

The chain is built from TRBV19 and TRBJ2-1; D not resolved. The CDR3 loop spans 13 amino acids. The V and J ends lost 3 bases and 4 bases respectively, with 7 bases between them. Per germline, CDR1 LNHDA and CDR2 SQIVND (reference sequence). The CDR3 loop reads CASSIVGYNEQFF. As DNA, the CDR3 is TGTGCCAGTAGTATTGTAGGTTACAATGAGCAGTTCTTC. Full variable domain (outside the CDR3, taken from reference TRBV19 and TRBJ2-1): DGGITQSPKYLFRKEGQNVTLSCEQNLNHDAMYWYRQDPGQGLRLIYYSQIVNDFQKGDIAEGYSVSREKKESFPLTVTSAQKNPTAFYLCASSIVGYNEQFFGPGTRLTVL.

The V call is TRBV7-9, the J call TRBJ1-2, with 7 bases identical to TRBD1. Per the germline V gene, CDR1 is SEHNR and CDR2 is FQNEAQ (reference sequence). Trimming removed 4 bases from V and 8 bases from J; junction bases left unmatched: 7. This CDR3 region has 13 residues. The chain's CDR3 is CASSSTGDRGYTF. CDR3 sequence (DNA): TGTGCCAGCAGCTCCACAGGGGATCGGGGCTACACCTTC. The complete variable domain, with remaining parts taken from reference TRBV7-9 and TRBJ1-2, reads DTGVSQNPRHKITKRGQNVTFRCDPISEHNRLYWYRQTLGQGPEFLTYFQNEAQLEKSRLLSDRFSAERPKGSFSTLEIQRTEQGDSAMYLCASSSTGDRGYTFGSGTRLTVV.

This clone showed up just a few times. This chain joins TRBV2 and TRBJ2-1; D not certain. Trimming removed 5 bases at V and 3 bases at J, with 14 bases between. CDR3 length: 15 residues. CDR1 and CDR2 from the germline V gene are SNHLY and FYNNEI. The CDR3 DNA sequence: TGTGCCAGCAGTTTCGATCAGTTGGGCTACAATGAGCAGTTCTTC. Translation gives CASSFDQLGYNEQFF.

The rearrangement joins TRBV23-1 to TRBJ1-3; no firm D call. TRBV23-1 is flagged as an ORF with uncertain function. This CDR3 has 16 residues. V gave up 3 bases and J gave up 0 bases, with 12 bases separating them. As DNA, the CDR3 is TGCGCCAGCAGTCAGAACTCAGGAGCCTCTGGAAACACCATATATTTT. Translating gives CASSQNSGASGNTIYF.

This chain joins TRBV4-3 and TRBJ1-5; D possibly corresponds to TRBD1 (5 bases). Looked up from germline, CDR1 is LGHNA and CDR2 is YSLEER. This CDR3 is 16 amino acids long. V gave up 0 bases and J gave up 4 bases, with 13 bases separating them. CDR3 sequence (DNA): TGCGCCAGCAGCCAAGATGCAGGGAGGGGTAATCAGCCCCAGCATTTT. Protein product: CASSQDAGRGNQPQHF.

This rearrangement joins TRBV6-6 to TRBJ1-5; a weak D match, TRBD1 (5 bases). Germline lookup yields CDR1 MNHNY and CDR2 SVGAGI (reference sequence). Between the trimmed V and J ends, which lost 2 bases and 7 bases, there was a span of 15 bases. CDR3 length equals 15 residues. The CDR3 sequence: CASSYVGGLGQPQHF. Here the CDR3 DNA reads TGTGCCAGCAGTTACGTTGGGGGTTTGGGCCAGCCCCAGCATTTT.

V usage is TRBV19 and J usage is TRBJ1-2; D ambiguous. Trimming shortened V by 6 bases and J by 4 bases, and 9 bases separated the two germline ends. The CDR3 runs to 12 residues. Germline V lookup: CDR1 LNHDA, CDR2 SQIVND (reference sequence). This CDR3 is CASRDPVYGYTF. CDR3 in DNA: TGTGCCAGTAGGGACCCGGTCTATGGCTACACCTTC.

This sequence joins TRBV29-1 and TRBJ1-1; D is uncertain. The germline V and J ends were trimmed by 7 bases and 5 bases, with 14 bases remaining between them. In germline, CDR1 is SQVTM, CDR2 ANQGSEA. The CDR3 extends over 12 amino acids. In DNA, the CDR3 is TGCAGCGCTAGGGATCCTGGGACTGAAGCTTTCTTT. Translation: CSARDPGTEAFF.

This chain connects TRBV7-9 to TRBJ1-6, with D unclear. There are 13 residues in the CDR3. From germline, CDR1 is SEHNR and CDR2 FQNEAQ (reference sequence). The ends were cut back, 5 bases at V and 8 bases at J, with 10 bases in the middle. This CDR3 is CASSPEGDSPLHF. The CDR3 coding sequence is TGTGCCAGCAGCCCCGAGGGAGATTCACCCCTCCACTTT.

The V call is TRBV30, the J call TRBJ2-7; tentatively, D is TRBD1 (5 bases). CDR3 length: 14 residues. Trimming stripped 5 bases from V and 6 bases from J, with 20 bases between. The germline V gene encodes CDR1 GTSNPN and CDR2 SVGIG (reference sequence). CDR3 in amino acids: CAWSFSAGKSEQYF. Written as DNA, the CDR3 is TGTGCCTGGTCTTTTTCGGCAGGGAAAAGCGAGCAGTACTTC.

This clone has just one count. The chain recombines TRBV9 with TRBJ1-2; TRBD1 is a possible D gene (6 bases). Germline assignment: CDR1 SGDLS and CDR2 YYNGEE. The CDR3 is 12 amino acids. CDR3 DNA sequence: TGTGCTTCCCAGAGGGGGGCAAATGGCTACACCTTC. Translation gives CASQRGANGYTF.

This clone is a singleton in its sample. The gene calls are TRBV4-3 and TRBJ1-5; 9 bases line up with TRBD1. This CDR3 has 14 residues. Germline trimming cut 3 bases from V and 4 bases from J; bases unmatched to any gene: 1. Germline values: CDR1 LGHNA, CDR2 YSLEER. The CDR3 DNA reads TGCGCCAGCAGCCAGGACAGGGGTAATCAGCCCCAGCATTTT. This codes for CASSQDRGNQPQHF.

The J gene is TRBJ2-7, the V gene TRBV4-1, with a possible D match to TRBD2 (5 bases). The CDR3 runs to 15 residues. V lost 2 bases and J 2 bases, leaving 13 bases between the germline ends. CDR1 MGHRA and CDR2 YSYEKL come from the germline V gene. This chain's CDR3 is CASSQFLGETYEQYF. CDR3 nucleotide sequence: TGCGCCAGCAGCCAATTCCTCGGGGAGACCTACGAGCAGTACTTC.

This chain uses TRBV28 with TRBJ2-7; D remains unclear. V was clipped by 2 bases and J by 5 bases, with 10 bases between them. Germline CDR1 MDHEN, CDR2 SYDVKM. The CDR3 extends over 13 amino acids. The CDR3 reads CASSLRDPNEQYF. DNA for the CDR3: TGTGCCAGCAGTTTAAGGGATCCCAACGAGCAGTACTTC.

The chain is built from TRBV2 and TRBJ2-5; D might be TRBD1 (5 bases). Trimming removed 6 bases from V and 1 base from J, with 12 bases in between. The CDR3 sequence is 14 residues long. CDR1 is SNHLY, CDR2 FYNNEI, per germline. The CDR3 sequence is CASSKGSPQETQYF. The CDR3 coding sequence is TGTGCCAGCAGCAAGGGGTCCCCCCAAGAGACCCAGTACTTC.

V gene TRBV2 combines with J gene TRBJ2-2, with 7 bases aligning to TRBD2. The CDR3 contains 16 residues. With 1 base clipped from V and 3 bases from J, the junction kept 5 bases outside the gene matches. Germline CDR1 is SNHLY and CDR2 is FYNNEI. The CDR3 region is CASSEGASGDTGELFF. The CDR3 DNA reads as TGTGCCAGCAGTGAAGGGGCTAGCGGCGACACCGGGGAGCTGTTTTTT.

The CDR3 nucleotides read TGCGCCAGCAGCCCACAGGGGGCAAGCAATCAGCCCCAGCATTTT. Translating gives CASSPQGASNQPQHF. The chain uses TRBV4-1 and TRBJ1-5; the match to TRBD1 covers 9 bases. The CDR3 has 15 amino acids. V lost 4 bases to trimming and J lost 1 base; unmatched junction nucleotides: 2. Germline V gives CDR1 MGHRA, CDR2 YSYEKL.

In DNA, the CDR3 is TGTGCTAGTGGTCTCACGACAGGTTATGGTTCTCTGGGCACTGAAGCTTTCTTT. This encodes CASGLTTGYGSLGTEAFF. This chain uses TRBV12-5 with TRBJ1-1; D perhaps matches TRBD1 (6 bases). V was shortened by 5 bases and J by 4 bases, with 26 bases between the two germline ends. This CDR3 is 18 amino acids long. Germline lookup yields CDR1 LGHNT and CDR2 FRNRAP.

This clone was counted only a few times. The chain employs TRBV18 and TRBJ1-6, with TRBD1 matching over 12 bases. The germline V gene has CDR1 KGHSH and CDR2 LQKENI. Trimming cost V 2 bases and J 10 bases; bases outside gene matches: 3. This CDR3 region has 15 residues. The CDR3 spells CASSPGTGGESPLHF. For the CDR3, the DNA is TGTGCCAGCTCACCAGGGACAGGGGGCGAGTCACCCCTCCACTTT.

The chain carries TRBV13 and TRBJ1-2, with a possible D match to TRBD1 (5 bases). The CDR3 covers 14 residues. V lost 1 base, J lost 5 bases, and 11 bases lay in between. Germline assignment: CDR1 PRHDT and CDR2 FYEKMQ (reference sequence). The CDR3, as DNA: TGTGCCAGCAGCTTAGTGGCCAGGGTGTATGGCTACACCTTC. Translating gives CASSLVARVYGYTF.